These T cell receptor beta chains were read from a single sample in a study of cytomegalovirus exposure and HLA in healthy donors. TCRdb's copy holds only in-frame clones and misses some; the assay was immunoSEQ multiplex PCR. The repertoire holds about 110,000 clones, with approximately 96% as singletons. The sample consisted of PBMCs. All receptors come from a woman under 30 in good health and CMV-seronegative. The CDR3 runs from the conserved cysteine through the conserved F or W.

13 TRBJ1-4 TRBV6-1 CASSRVTNEKLFF
16 TRBJ2-3 TRBV7-2 CASSPSGQIRTDTQYF
15 TRBJ1-6 TRBV27 CASSGQGGKSSPLHF
15 TRBJ1-2 TRBV27 CASSLGAGGFYGYTF
16 TRBJ2-1 TRBV27 CASSATGTGVRNEQFF
15 TRBJ1-6 TRBV19 CASSMWGDYNSPLHF
16 TRBJ2-5 TRBV9 CASSVGLGAGEETQYF
13 TRBJ1-2 TRBV28 CASNGQGYYGYTF
13 TRBJ1-1 TRBV18 CASSPGGWAEAFF
16 TRBJ1-1 TRBV6-1 CASSERTGNMNTEAFF
13 TRBJ1-2 TRBV6-1 CASSGAGIYGYTF
16 TRBJ1-6 TRBV5-6 CASNLGHRSYNSPLHF
15 TRBJ1-1 TRBV27 CASSLNSGGSTEAFF
15 TRBJ2-1 TRBV28 CASSQSGTGTNEQFF
15 TRBJ2-7 TRBV28 CASSTRRQGAYEQYF
14 TRBJ2-1 TRBV29-1 CSVSLTGLWNEQFF